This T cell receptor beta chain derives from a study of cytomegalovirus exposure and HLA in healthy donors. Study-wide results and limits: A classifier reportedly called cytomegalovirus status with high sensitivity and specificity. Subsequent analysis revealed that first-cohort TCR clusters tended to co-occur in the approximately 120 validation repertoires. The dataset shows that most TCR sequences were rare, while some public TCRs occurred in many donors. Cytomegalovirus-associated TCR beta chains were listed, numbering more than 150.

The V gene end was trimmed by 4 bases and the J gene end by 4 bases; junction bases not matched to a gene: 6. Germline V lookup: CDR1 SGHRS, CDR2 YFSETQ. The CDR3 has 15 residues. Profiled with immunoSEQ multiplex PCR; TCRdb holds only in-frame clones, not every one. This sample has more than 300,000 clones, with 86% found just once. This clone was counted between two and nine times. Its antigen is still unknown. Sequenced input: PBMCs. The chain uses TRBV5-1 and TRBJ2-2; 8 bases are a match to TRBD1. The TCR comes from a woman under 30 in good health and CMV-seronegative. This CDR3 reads CASSLVTGGTGELFF. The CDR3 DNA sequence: TGCGCCAGCAGCCTGGTCACAGGGGGCACCGGGGAGCTGTTTTTT.